The T cell receptor beta chain described here comes from a study of breast tumors, draining lymph nodes, adjacent tissues (dated by TCRdb to 2016 to 2018). For the study in its entirety: In breast cancer patients, the study compared the TCR beta repertoires of tumor, adjacent nontumor tissue and axillary lymph nodes. In human breast cancer, the study set out to assess how tumor, surrounding tissue and draining lymph node repertoires relate to one another and whether T cells might be exchanged between them.

These reads were obtained on an Illumina HiSeq 2000. TCR beta chain libraries were generated through multiplex PCR amplification. High-throughput sequencing was used to analyze the amplified TCR beta chain products. TCRdb applied fastp at Q25 and MiXCR to the public reads, then kept only in-frame beta chains. Rows with a matching CDR3 protein are joined into one entry that keeps the most common DNA and genes. The sample contains 20,000 to 25,000 distinct CDR3 sequences, around two thirds of them found a single time. The ten largest clones add up to 19% of the sample. Adjacent samples were composed of nontumor breast tissue surrounding the tumor. The research as a whole found: Tumor T-cell repertoires showed less diversity than lymph node repertoires and more diversity than nontumor tissue repertoires, and tumor T-cell repertoires showed preferential V and J gene usage. In luminal-like breast cancer, tumor and nontumor tissue repertoires resembled each other significantly more than in basal-like breast cancer. The data were considered consistent with the idea that most tumor T cells come from the lymph node and then expand in tumor tissue. The study presented the conclusion that tumor T cells originate in lymph nodes as consistent with a hypothesis, not as something directly demonstrated.

This clonotype showed up many times. Its antigen remains undetermined. Base qualities are not at hand, and no much larger clone is one base apart. CDR1 SGDLS and CDR2 YYNGEE were looked up in the germline V gene. From the cysteine through the phenylalanine, the CDR3 covers 16 amino acids. Of the read, only the CDR3 DNA is kept; its 48 bases are in frame from base 1. Trimmed from V: 0 bases; trimmed from J: 1 base; junction bases lacking a gene match: 5. The V and J genes are TRBV9 and TRBJ2-5; TRBD2 agrees with 8 junctional bases. The material sequenced was tumor-adjacent breast tissue. This clonotype originated in a female donor with breast cancer. Some clones in this sample may be carry-over from other donors' samples. The CDR3: CASSVGESGSQETQYF. The nucleotide sequence is TGTGCCAGCAGCGTAGGTGAGAGCGGGAGCCAAGAGACCCAGTACTTC. This CDR3, with the reference TRBV9 and TRBJ2-5 proteins standing in past its ends, gives the full variable domain DSGVTQTPKHLITATGQRVTLRCSPRSGDLSVYWYQQSLDQGLQFLIQYYNGEERAKGNILERFSAQQFPDLHSELNLSSLELGDSALYFCASSVGESGSQETQYFGPGTRLLVL.